The T cell receptor beta chain described here comes from a study of T cell repertoires in cytomegalovirus infection. TCRdb used MiXCR to reprocess the reads, holding one entry per CDR3 protein. The sample holds 100,000 to 150,000 distinct CDR3 sequences; 32% are singletons and the top ten take around 54%. Study-level findings and limits: Frequencies of public TCR beta families were cumulated, and this identified carriers of CMV plus the relevant HLA.

Germline V gene lookup returns CDR1 DFQATT and CDR2 SNEGSKA (reference sequence). This CDR3 comprises 14 residues. The V gene end was trimmed by 6 bases and the J gene end by 9 bases; junction bases not matched to a gene: 14. As to this clonotype: Its matching antigen is unknown.

Material: CD8+ T cells from cultured PBMCs, obtained from culture after CMV antigen stimulation. The rearrangement links TRBV20-1 to TRBJ2-1, with TRBD1 matching over 7 bases. The source of this sequence is a human donor in good health (CMV status not recorded). Some clones in this sample may be carry-over from other donors' samples. The CDR3 protein is CSADRDSPQGEQFF. Written as DNA, the CDR3 is TGCAGTGCAGACCGGGACAGCCCTCAGGGTGAGCAGTTCTTC.